This T cell receptor beta chain was identified during a study of early T cells in non-severe SARS-CoV-2 infection (dated by TCRdb to the early 2020s). Broadly, across the study: Because TCR sequencing was done on bulk RNA from unsorted whole blood, the alpha and beta chains could not be paired.

Overall study results and their limits: VDJdb matching was skewed toward anti-spike CD8 responses, so virus-specific expansions were likely underestimated and private and CD4 specificities were missed.

The study was a case-control design nested within a healthcare worker cohort in London, UK, with weekly nasopharyngeal swab PCR tests and blood sampling. Healthcare workers were enrolled in the week of the UK lockdown, from 23 to 31 March 2020, and were followed every week for up to roughly 15 weeks. Including the terminal cysteine and phenylalanine, the CDR3 comprises 11 residues. CDR3 DNA is the only sequence kept; it has 33 bases, read in frame from the first base. V is reduced by 6 bases and J by 7 bases, leaving a spacing of 13 bases between them. The germline V gene (reference sequence) sets CDR1 to DFQATT and CDR2 to SNEGSKA. The library was built by means of 5' RACE. Sequenced on a NextSeq 500. In the TCR library protocol, unique molecular identifiers were attached to individual cDNA molecules to correct for PCR bias and sequencing error. Both TCR alpha and beta chains were sequenced, and tight co-correlation was observed between alpha and beta sequence abundances in each sample. As for the authors' bioinformatics: Decombinator V4 was used to annotate the V gene, J gene and CDR3 of the TCR sequences. Expanded TCRs were defined as changing significantly between any two time points under a Poisson model with p below 0.0001. Abundances of TCRs were expressed as counts per million after normalisation to the total number of TCRs sequenced in each sample. TRAV1-2 paired with TRAJ12, TRAJ20 or TRAJ33 defined MAIT TCRs, while TRAV10 paired with TRAJ18 defined iNKT TCRs. VDJdb, accessed 1 November 2021, was searched for CMV, EBV and SARS-CoV-2 annotated TCRs, with TCRs annotated for multiple antigens excluded. The public reads were quality trimmed at Q25 with fastp and then assembled into clones with MiXCR by TCRdb, keeping productive beta chains. Each entry merges the rows of one CDR3 protein and shows their most common DNA and genes. In this record, the V and J calls reflect TCRdb's handling and not the investigators' own analysis. The sample has some 90,000 distinct CDR3 sequences on record, more than 12% of them singletons. 5.5% to 7% of the sample is taken by the ten largest.

In this sample, this clonotype turned up many times. Its recognized antigen is unknown. Per-nucleotide qualities are absent, and no much larger clonotype sits a single base away. The TCR sequence derives from an adult who was a healthcare worker with PCR-confirmed SARS-CoV-2 infection or an uninfected control (not recorded which). The rearrangement joined TRBV20-1 to TRBJ2-7, with the D segment identity uncertain. The specimen was whole blood. CDR3 region: CSAAAVFEQYF. The sequenced DNA: TGCAGTGCCGCCGCTGTATTTGAGCAGTACTTC.